This is a list of T cell receptor beta chains from one sample in a study of cytomegalovirus exposure and HLA in healthy donors. Produced via immunoSEQ multiplex PCR; TCRdb's table is partial and in-frame only. The sample holds about 240,000 clones, about 80% seen once. Sequenced sample: PBMCs. These receptors came from a woman in her sixties in good health and CMV-seropositive. CDR3s include the opening cysteine and the closing phenylalanine or tryptophan. The D gene is left open where the match is weak. Expanded clones get a size class; other rows say once, few or many, or leave the size out.

CDR3nt: TGTGCCAGCAGCGTGAGGGACCGCCCCGGGGGGGGCTACACCTTC
CDR3aa: CASSVRDRPGGGYTF
v_gene: TRBV5-5
d_gene: .
abundance: few
j_gene: TRBJ1-2

CDR3nt: TGCGCCAGCAGCTTGGTCGGGCTAGCGGTTAATGAGCAGTTCTTC
CDR3aa: CASSLVGLAVNEQFF
v_gene: TRBV5-1
d_gene: TRBD2
abundance: .
j_gene: TRBJ2-1

CDR3nt: TGCGCCAGCAGGCAGGAACAAGAGACCCAGTACTTC
CDR3aa: CASRQEQETQYF
v_gene: TRBV5-1
d_gene: .
abundance: .
j_gene: TRBJ2-5

CDR3nt: TGCGCCAGCAGCTTGCACTCTGGAAACACCATATATTTT
CDR3aa: CASSLHSGNTIYF
v_gene: TRBV5-1
d_gene: .
abundance: .
j_gene: TRBJ1-3

CDR3nt: TGTGCCAGCAGTGAATATGAGACCCCCACGGGTTGGCATGAGCAGTTCTTC
CDR3aa: CASSEYETPTGWHEQFF
v_gene: TRBV25-1
d_gene: .
abundance: .
j_gene: TRBJ2-1

CDR3nt: TGTGCCAGCAGCTTGGGGCAGGGAAACTACGAGCAGTACTTC
CDR3aa: CASSLGQGNYEQYF
v_gene: TRBV5-6
d_gene: .
abundance: few
j_gene: TRBJ2-7

CDR3nt: TGTGCCAGCAAGAGGGGACAGTTACCCTACGAGCAGTACTTC
CDR3aa: CASKRGQLPYEQYF
v_gene: TRBV2
d_gene: TRBD1
abundance: .
j_gene: TRBJ2-7

CDR3nt: TGTGCCAGCAGTTTATACAGGGAAGGGTCTGAAGCTTTCTTT
CDR3aa: CASSLYREGSEAFF
v_gene: TRBV28
d_gene: .
abundance: .
j_gene: TRBJ1-1

CDR3nt: TGTGCCAGCGGTGGACTAGCGGGCTACGAGCAGTACTTC
CDR3aa: CASGGLAGYEQYF
v_gene: TRBV2
d_gene: TRBD2
abundance: .
j_gene: TRBJ2-7

CDR3nt: TGTGCCAGCAGCCCGACAGGGGTGAGGTTTACTGAAGCTTTCTTT
CDR3aa: CASSPTGVRFTEAFF
v_gene: TRBV6-5
d_gene: TRBD1
abundance: once
j_gene: TRBJ1-1

CDR3nt: TGTGCCAGCAGTGAAAAAAGGAGTGCCACCCTTAGCAATCAGCCCCAGCATTTT
CDR3aa: CASSEKRSATLSNQPQHF
v_gene: TRBV2
d_gene: .
abundance: .
j_gene: TRBJ1-5

CDR3nt: TGCGCCAGCAGGGTGAACAGGGGGACAGATACGCAGTATTTT
CDR3aa: CASRVNRGTDTQYF
v_gene: TRBV5-1
d_gene: TRBD1
abundance: .
j_gene: TRBJ2-3

CDR3nt: TGTGCCATCAGTGCAGCAGGGGTGGGCTATGGCTACACCTTC
CDR3aa: CAISAAGVGYGYTF
v_gene: TRBV10-3
d_gene: .
abundance: once
j_gene: TRBJ1-2

CDR3nt: TGTGCCAGTAGTATAGATTCGGGGAACTATGGCTACACCTTC
CDR3aa: CASSIDSGNYGYTF
v_gene: TRBV19
d_gene: .
abundance: once
j_gene: TRBJ1-2

CDR3nt: TGTGCCAGCAGCTTAGATGTAGCGGGATCCACAGATACGCAGTATTTT
CDR3aa: CASSLDVAGSTDTQYF
v_gene: TRBV11-2
d_gene: TRBD2
abundance: .
j_gene: TRBJ2-3

CDR3nt: TGTGCCAGTAGTATGGTCGGACAGCTTTATAGCAATCAGCCCCAGCATTTT
CDR3aa: CASSMVGQLYSNQPQHF
v_gene: TRBV19
d_gene: .
abundance: once
j_gene: TRBJ1-5

CDR3nt: TGTGCCAGCTCACCAGAATCGGGAGGTTTGGGGACCTACAATGAGCAGTTCTTC
CDR3aa: CASSPESGGLGTYNEQFF
v_gene: TRBV18
d_gene: TRBD2
abundance: .
j_gene: TRBJ2-1

CDR3nt: TGTGCCAGCACCTCAAGAGGGACTAGCACAGATACGCAGTATTTT
CDR3aa: CASTSRGTSTDTQYF
v_gene: TRBV6-1
d_gene: .
abundance: .
j_gene: TRBJ2-3

CDR3nt: TGCGCCAGCAGCCAAGTCCCAGGGTCGGTCACCGGGGAGCTGTTTTTT
CDR3aa: CASSQVPGSVTGELFF
v_gene: TRBV4-1
d_gene: .
abundance: .
j_gene: TRBJ2-2

CDR3nt: TGTGCCAGCAGCTTGGCGGGAGGCAAAAACATTCAGTACTTC
CDR3aa: CASSLAGGKNIQYF
v_gene: TRBV5-4
d_gene: TRBD2
abundance: .
j_gene: TRBJ2-4